This TCR beta chain was profiled in a study of CD8 T cells in Susac syndrome. TCR beta sequencing covered blood CD8+ and CD4+ T cells. Both CD4+ and CD8+ T cells were negatively isolated, and TEMRA cells underwent FACS enrichment. cDNA came from about 0.46 to 1 ug RNA primed by random hexamers. TCRdb redid the calling of the immunoSEQ multiplex PCR reads with MiXCR, one entry per CDR3 protein. This table holds 200,000 to 250,000 distinct CDR3 sequences, 95% found once. V was cut by 4 bases and J by 0 bases, with 10 bases left in between. The CDR3 covers 15 residues. This sequence joins TRBV12-3 or TRBV12-4 and TRBJ2-1; no firm D call. The sample consisted of CD4+ T cells from PBMCs. This TCR was recovered from a human donor with multiple sclerosis. The CDR3 sequence: CASSSLPGSYNEQFF. The CDR3 DNA sequence: TGTGCCAGCAGTTCCCTCCCCGGCTCCTACAATGAGCAGTTCTTC.